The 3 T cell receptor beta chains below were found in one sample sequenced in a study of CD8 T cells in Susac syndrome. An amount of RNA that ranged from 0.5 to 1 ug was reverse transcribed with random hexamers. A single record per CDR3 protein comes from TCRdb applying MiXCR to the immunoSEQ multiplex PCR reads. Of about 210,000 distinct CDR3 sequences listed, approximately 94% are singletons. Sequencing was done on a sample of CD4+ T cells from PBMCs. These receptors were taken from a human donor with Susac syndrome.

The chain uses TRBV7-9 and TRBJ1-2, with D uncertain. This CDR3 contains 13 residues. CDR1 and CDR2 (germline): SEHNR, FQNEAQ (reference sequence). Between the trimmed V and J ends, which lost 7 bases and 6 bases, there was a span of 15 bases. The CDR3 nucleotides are TGTGCCAGCAACCGAGACGCTGCTGATGGCTACACCTTC. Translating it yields CASNRDAADGYTF.

As DNA, the CDR3 is TGTGCCAGTAGTCCCCGGACAGGGAGCTACGAGCAGTACTTC. It encodes CASSPRTGSYEQYF. The chain has TRBV19 and TRBJ2-7, with 8 bases matching TRBD1. Germline V gives CDR1 LNHDA, CDR2 SQIVND (reference sequence). The J segment lost 3 bases and the V segment lost 5 bases, leaving 6 bases of the junction unmatched. This CDR3 region has 14 residues.

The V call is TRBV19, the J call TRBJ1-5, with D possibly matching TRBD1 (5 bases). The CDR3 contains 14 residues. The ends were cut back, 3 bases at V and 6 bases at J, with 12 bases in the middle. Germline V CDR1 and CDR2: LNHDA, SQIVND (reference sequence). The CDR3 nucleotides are TGTGCCAGTAGTATCGGAGGGGCCATTCAGCCCCAGCATTTT. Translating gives CASSIGGAIQPQHF.